The 18 T cell receptor beta chains in this list originate from one sample, sequenced in a study of shared clonotypes between healthy human individuals. CD8 cells regarded as naive lacked CD45RO, were positively chosen for CCR7, and omitted terminally differentiated effector memory CD45RA+ cells. Sequencing was performed with immunoSEQ multiplex PCR; in TCRdb, only in-frame clones are kept and a portion is missing. This table has more than 550,000 clones, about 91% appearing once. Sequenced: naive CD8+ T cells sorted from blood. These receptors came from a man aged 30 to 45 in good health.

This clone was observed a single time. The chain employs TRBV10-3 and TRBJ2-2; possible D gene TRBD2, 5 bases. V was trimmed by 7 bases and J by 1 base, leaving 10 bases between them. Germline V gene sequence: CDR1 ENHRY, CDR2 SYGVKD. The CDR3 totals 14 residues. The CDR3 is CAITASKNTGELFF. Here the CDR3 DNA reads TGTGCCATCACGGCTAGCAAGAACACCGGGGAGCTGTTTTTT.

The rearrangement links TRBV28 to TRBJ1-5; 9 nucleotides align to TRBD1. CDR3 length: 14 residues. Germline trimming cut 6 bases from V and 4 bases from J; bases unmatched to any gene: 4. In germline, CDR1 is MDHEN, CDR2 SYDVKM. The DNA of the CDR3 is TGTGCCAGCAGGGAACAGGGGGCGAATCAGCCCCAGCATTTT. Protein sequence: CASREQGANQPQHF.

In this sample, this clone turned up once. The chain employs TRBV29-1 and TRBJ2-1; 8 bases are shared with TRBD2. The junction had 8 bases not matched to a gene; V was cut back by 1 base and J by 3 bases. The CDR3 has 16 amino acids. The V gene's germline CDR1 is SQVTM and CDR2 ANQGSEA. The CDR3 DNA reads TGCAGCGTTGAAGGATCAGCGGGAGTAGGCTACAATGAGCAGTTCTTC. It translates to CSVEGSAGVGYNEQFF.

J is TRBJ2-1 and V is TRBV29-1; 7 nucleotides line up with TRBD2. CDR1 and CDR2 from the germline V gene are SQVTM and ANQGSEA. The junction had 10 bases not matched to a gene; V was cut back by 7 bases and J by 7 bases. This CDR3 has 13 amino acids. The CDR3 is CSALAALGNEQFF. The CDR3 bases are TGCAGCGCTCTAGCGGCCCTGGGGAATGAGCAGTTCTTC.

CDR3 nucleotides: TGTGCCAGCGGGACGCAGGGGAGTACGCAGTATTTT. It yields the protein CASGTQGSTQYF. The chain couples TRBV9 to TRBJ2-3, with a tentative D call TRBD1 (6 bases). CDR3 size: 12 residues. V lost 7 bases, J lost 8 bases, and 14 bases lay in between. The germline V gene encodes CDR1 SGDLS and CDR2 YYNGEE.

The V call is TRBV27, the J call TRBJ2-5; D is possibly TRBD1 or TRBD2 (6 bases each). Trimming pared 9 bases from V and 2 bases from J, leaving 22 bases between. The CDR3 length is 16 residues. In germline, CDR1 is MNHEY, CDR2 SMNVEV (reference sequence). DNA of the CDR3: TGTGCCAGTATGACCCACTGGGGGGCAGCTCAAGAGACCCAGTACTTC. Translation gives CASMTHWGAAQETQYF.

This clone appeared a few times. The sample holds other DNA sequences that translate to the same CDR3. This sequence joins TRBV11-2 and TRBJ2-7; D call uncertain. The CDR3 runs to 10 residues. Trimming cost V 5 bases and J 3 bases, with 2 bases left between them. Germline V CDR1 and CDR2: SGHAT, FQNNGV. The CDR3 protein is CASSGYEQYF. CDR3 DNA sequence: TGTGCCAGCAGCGGCTACGAGCAGTACTTC.

The chain is built from TRBV7-9 and TRBJ2-2; 7 nucleotides match TRBD2. Trimming removed 4 bases from V and 4 bases from J; junction bases left unmatched: 12. Germline assignment: CDR1 SEHNR and CDR2 FQNEAQ (reference sequence). The CDR3 extends over 17 amino acids. The CDR3 loop is CASSSTPGLTSTGELFF. The CDR3 region has the DNA TGTGCCAGCAGCTCGACCCCGGGACTAACATCCACCGGGGAGCTGTTTTTT.

The chain combines TRBV14 with TRBJ1-2, with D unclear. The CDR3 totals 16 residues. The ends were cut back, 5 bases at V and 4 bases at J, with 20 bases in the middle. Germline V gene lookup returns CDR1 SGHDN and CDR2 FVKESK. The CDR3 DNA follows: TGTGCCAGCAGCGGTCATGGTACCTCCCTACGCTATGGCTACACCTTC. Amino acids: CASSGHGTSLRYGYTF.

The chain has TRBV29-1 and TRBJ2-7, with 9 bases that match TRBD2. Germline CDR1 is SQVTM and CDR2 is ANQGSEA. The CDR3 is 14 amino acids. After removal of 2 bases from V and 5 bases from J, the junction contained 7 bases not matched to a gene. CDR3 coding DNA: TGCAGCGTTGAAATAGCGGGAGAGTCTGACGAGCAGTACTTC. Amino acids: CSVEIAGESDEQYF.

This clone was seen a single time. The rearrangement joins TRBV27 to TRBJ1-1; D is perhaps TRBD1 (6 bases). Between the trimmed V and J ends, which lost 3 bases and 5 bases, there was a span of 13 bases. The CDR3 spans 14 residues. The germline CDR1 and CDR2 sequences are MNHEY and SMNVEV (reference sequence). CDR3 sequence reads: CASSFIAGATEAFF. In DNA form, the CDR3 reads TGTGCCAGCAGTTTTATTGCAGGGGCGACTGAAGCTTTCTTT.

The chain is built from TRBV14 and TRBJ1-2; D is undetermined. The germline V gene encodes CDR1 SGHDN and CDR2 FVKESK. The CDR3 contains 13 residues. V was shortened by 2 bases and J by 5 bases, with 9 bases between the two germline ends. The CDR3 loop is CASSQKQPYGYTF. CDR3 DNA: TGTGCCAGCAGCCAAAAACAGCCGTATGGCTACACCTTC.

The CDR3 coding sequence is TGTGCCAGCAGTTTTTCACTCGAGCAAGCGGTCAATGAGCAGTTCTTC. Its translation: CASSFSLEQAVNEQFF. The chain employs TRBV6-6 and TRBJ2-1; TRBD2 might be the D (5 bases). Trimming left V 4 bases short and J 6 bases short, with 19 bases between. Germline CDR1 reads MNHNY; CDR2 reads SVGAGI (reference sequence). The CDR3 sequence is 16 residues long.

The rearrangement links TRBV9 to TRBJ2-1, with D possibly TRBD1 on 6 matching bases. Germline assignment: CDR1 SGDLS and CDR2 YYNGEE. Deletions cut 4 bases from V and 0 bases from J, with 14 bases between. This CDR3 is built from 16 residues. The CDR3 reads CASSTFGQSSYNEQFF. The CDR3 nucleotides are TGTGCCAGCAGCACTTTCGGACAGAGCTCCTACAATGAGCAGTTCTTC. Full variable domain (remainder filled in from reference TRBV9 and TRBJ2-1): DSGVTQTPKHLITATGQRVTLRCSPRSGDLSVYWYQQSLDQGLQFLIQYYNGEERAKGNILERFSAQQFPDLHSELNLSSLELGDSALYFCASSTFGQSSYNEQFFGPGTRLTVL.

This sequence joins TRBV9 and TRBJ1-2; D unresolved. Germline V gives CDR1 SGDLS, CDR2 YYNGEE. This CDR3 region has 14 residues. V was pared by 4 bases and J by 8 bases, with 18 bases between. CDR3 nucleotides: TGTGCCAGCAGCCTCGGCAGCCATACCCGGGGCTACACCTTC. Translated: CASSLGSHTRGYTF.

V is TRBV11-2 and J is TRBJ1-1; maybe TRBD1 (5 bases). V gave up 3 bases and J gave up 6 bases, with 20 bases separating them. This CDR3 contains 16 residues. Germline V gene sequence: CDR1 SGHAT, CDR2 FQNNGV. In DNA, the CDR3 is TGTGCCAGCAGCTTTGACGGGCTGGGGCACCTGCCTGAAGCTTTCTTT. It yields the protein CASSFDGLGHLPEAFF.

V gene TRBV29-1 combines with J gene TRBJ2-7; D uncertain. The CDR3 totals 12 residues. Trimming stripped 5 bases from V and 0 bases from J, with 8 bases between. CDR1 SQVTM and CDR2 ANQGSEA come from the germline V gene. CDR3 sequence (DNA): TGCAGCGTTATAGGCCTCTCCTACGAGCAGTACTTC. Translating gives CSVIGLSYEQYF.

In regard to this clone: The same CDR3 is also encoded by other DNA sequences in this sample. This chain connects TRBV27 to TRBJ2-7; tentative D call: TRBD2 (6 bases). The V and J ends lost 2 bases and 0 bases respectively, with 11 bases between them. The CDR3 runs 15 residues. Germline assignment: CDR1 MNHEY and CDR2 SMNVEV (reference sequence). In DNA form, the CDR3 reads TGTGCCAGCAGTTTAAAGGGACTCAGCTCCTACGAGCAGTACTTC. It codes for CASSLKGLSSYEQYF.